The 31 T cell receptor beta chains below were found in one sample sequenced in a study of cytomegalovirus exposure and HLA in healthy donors. Vbeta (60) and Jbeta (13) primers were used in the PCR. Clones were read by immunoSEQ multiplex PCR, and TCRdb kept only the in-frame ones, dropping some. Seen here are 180,000 or so clones, roughly 74% observed once, and the top ten hold less than 9.5%. What was sequenced was PBMCs. The receptors here all came from a woman aged 40 to 50 in good health and CMV-seropositive.

This chain links TRBV2 with TRBJ2-6; 10 bases map to TRBD1. Trimming at V came to 7 bases and at J to 0 bases, leaving 9 bases not matched to a gene. This CDR3 is 18 amino acids long. Germline assignment: CDR1 SNHLY and CDR2 FYNNEI. This CDR3 reads CASIPRDRGHSGANVLTF. CDR3 coding DNA: TGTGCCAGCATCCCCCGGGACAGGGGACACTCTGGGGCCAACGTCCTGACTTTC.

The rearrangement links TRBV7-9 to TRBJ2-1; possible D gene TRBD2, 5 bases. Germline V lookup: CDR1 SEHNR, CDR2 FQNEAQ (reference sequence). There are 14 residues in the CDR3. The V gene lost 5 bases and the J gene lost 4 bases, with 12 bases spanning the gap. CDR3 nucleotide sequence: TGTGCCAGCAGCCCTGGTAGAGGGTACAATGAGCAGTTCTTC. The encoded protein is CASSPGRGYNEQFF.

This clone was observed a few times. The chain links TRBV5-1 to TRBJ2-5, with 9 bases fitting TRBD1. The CDR3 runs 16 residues. The ends lost 3 bases at V and 6 bases at J; junction bases unmatched: 12. CDR1 and CDR2 (germline): SGHRS, YFSETQ. CDR3 protein: CASSSPLRDRVKTQYF. CDR3 sequence (DNA): TGCGCCAGCAGCTCCCCGCTCCGGGACAGGGTCAAGACCCAGTACTTC.

The chain recombines TRBV15 with TRBJ2-3; TRBD2 matches at 16 bases. CDR3 length: 19 residues. The V gene end was trimmed by 0 bases and the J gene end by 4 bases; junction bases not matched to a gene: 7. CDR1 and CDR2 (germline): LNHNV, YYDKDF (reference sequence). The CDR3 bases are TGTGCCACCAGCAGAGATAAAGGGACTAGCGGGAGGGCCTCAGATACGCAGTATTTT. Protein: CATSRDKGTSGRASDTQYF. Supplemented by reference TRBV15 and TRBJ2-3, the full variable domain reads DAMVIQNPRYQVTQFGKPVTLSCSQTLNHNVMYWYQQKSSQAPKLLFHYYDKDFNNEADTPDNFQSRRPNTSFCFLDIRSPGLGDTAMYLCATSRDKGTSGRASDTQYFGPGTRLTVL.

The chain uses TRBV27 and TRBJ1-4; D is undetermined. Trimming cost V 6 bases and J 0 bases, with 14 bases left between them. The CDR3 spans 16 residues. Germline V gives CDR1 MNHEY, CDR2 SMNVEV (reference sequence). CDR3 residues: CASRSEPGATNEKLFF. CDR3 nucleotide sequence: TGTGCCAGCAGATCCGAACCAGGTGCAACTAATGAAAAACTGTTTTTT.

The gene calls are TRBV19 and TRBJ2-7, with TRBD2 identical over 12 bases. Germline trimming cut 5 bases from V and 5 bases from J; bases unmatched to any gene: 10. Germline V lookup: CDR1 LNHDA, CDR2 SQIVND (reference sequence). CDR3 length equals 16 residues. CDR3 in DNA: TGTGCCAGTAGTCTCATACTAGCGGGAGGTAAACACGAGCAGTACTTC. It translates to CASSLILAGGKHEQYF.

This chain connects TRBV2 to TRBJ1-1; the D is unclear. V was trimmed by 6 bases and J by 0 bases, leaving 8 bases between them. The CDR3 extends over 13 amino acids. The germline gives CDR1 SNHLY, CDR2 FYNNEI. CDR3 nucleotide sequence: TGTGCCAGCAGGGACGGGGTGAACACTGAAGCTTTCTTT. Its translation is CASRDGVNTEAFF.

The rearrangement joins TRBV28 to TRBJ2-1; TRBD2 aligns across 12 bases. The CDR3 covers 16 residues. J gave up 3 bases and V 3 bases, and 3 bases lay outside the gene matches. Germline CDR1 MDHEN, CDR2 SYDVKM. As DNA, the CDR3 is TGTGCCAGCAGTTTTACGGGACTAGCGGGCTACAATGAGCAGTTCTTC. Protein sequence: CASSFTGLAGYNEQFF.

This CDR3 reads CASSQDQRMRVAEKLFF. CDR3 sequence (DNA): TGCGCCAGCAGCCAAGATCAGAGGATGAGGGTAGCCGAAAAACTGTTTTTT. The genes are TRBV4-1 and TRBJ1-4; D is undetermined. Germline V gene sequence: CDR1 MGHRA, CDR2 YSYEKL. The CDR3 contains 17 residues. The V end was cut by 0 bases, the J end by 8 bases, with 19 bases between.

J is TRBJ2-7 and V is TRBV23-1; 8 nucleotides align to TRBD1. TRBV23-1 has ORF status, its function being uncertain. There are 16 residues in the CDR3. With V trimmed by 2 bases and J by 2 bases, 8 bases remained unmatched. CDR3 region: CASSQVLRQGPYEQYF. CDR3 bases: TGCGCCAGCAGTCAAGTCCTAAGACAGGGGCCCTACGAGCAGTACTTC.

This rearrangement joins TRBV4-2 to TRBJ1-2; TRBD1 might be the D (5 bases). Trimming stripped 0 bases from V and 3 bases from J, with 8 bases between. The CDR3 is made up of 14 amino acids. The germline gives CDR1 LGHNA, CDR2 YNFKEQ. The CDR3: CASSQDVGDYGYTF. The DNA for the CDR3 is TGTGCCAGCAGCCAAGACGTAGGGGACTATGGCTACACCTTC.

The chain uses TRBV29-1 and TRBJ2-2; TRBD2 agrees at 9 bases. CDR3 length equals 19 residues. Germline V gene data show CDR1 as SQVTM and CDR2 as ANQGSEA. After removal of 2 bases from V and 5 bases from J, the junction contained 18 bases not matched to a gene. This chain's CDR3 is CSVERQGVASGRITGELFF. For the CDR3, the DNA is TGCAGCGTTGAAAGACAGGGAGTAGCCAGCGGGAGGATTACCGGGGAGCTGTTTTTT.

The chain employs TRBV7-2 and TRBJ2-1; TRBD1 agrees at 8 bases. Germline V CDR1 and CDR2: SGHTA, FQGNSA. This CDR3 contains 15 residues. V was pared by 3 bases and J by 5 bases, with 6 bases of the junction left unmatched. In DNA form, the CDR3 reads TGTGCCAGCAGCTTCAGCAGGGGGCTAAACAATGAGCAGTTCTTC. Translation gives CASSFSRGLNNEQFF.

About this clone itself: Given the absence of the conserved phenylalanine or tryptophan at the CDR3 end, a read error is likely. The chain links TRBV29-1 to TRBJ1-1; 9 bases are a match to TRBD1. The germline CDR1 and CDR2 sequences are SQVTM and ANQGSEA. There are 11 residues in the CDR3. The V and J ends lost 6 bases and 4 bases, in that order; junction bases with no gene match: 0. The CDR3 loop reads CSVDRGTEAFL. The CDR3 nucleotides are TGCAGCGTGGACAGGGGCACTGAAGCTTTCCTT.

This clone was seen more than once but under ten times. The chain employs TRBV6-5 and TRBJ2-5, with D perhaps TRBD2 (5 bases). Germline lookup yields CDR1 MNHEY and CDR2 SVGAGI. Trimming cost V 5 bases and J 11 bases, with 24 bases left between them. The CDR3 spans 15 residues. The CDR3 nucleotides read TGTGCCAGCAGTCGGCCGGGATTCTCTTCTGGTGAGCAGTACTTC. This encodes CASSRPGFSSGEQYF.

This clone turned up a few times. The rearrangement links TRBV5-6 to TRBJ2-6; TRBD1 agrees at 12 bases. The CDR3 has 18 amino acids. The V and J ends lost 9 bases and 3 bases, in that order; junction bases with no gene match: 13. Germline V gives CDR1 SGHDT, CDR2 YYEEEE. CDR3 DNA: TGTGCCACAAGCGGTGGGACAGGGGGCTATTATGGGGCCAACGTCCTGACTTTC. Translating it yields CATSGGTGGYYGANVLTF.

A note on this clone: This sample includes further DNA sequences coding for the same CDR3. CDR3 residues: CASSLTSGLPYEQYF. The CDR3 nucleotides are TGTGCCAGCAGCTTAACTAGCGGACTCCCCTACGAGCAGTACTTC. The chain recombines TRBV7-9 with TRBJ2-7, with 8 bases identical to TRBD2. This CDR3 spans 15 amino acids. V shed 2 bases, J shed 2 bases, and the junction held 5 bases outside the gene matches. In germline, CDR1 is SEHNR, CDR2 FQNEAQ (reference sequence). Drawing the rest from reference TRBV7-9 and TRBJ2-7, the complete variable domain is DTGVSQNPRHKITKRGQNVTFRCDPISEHNRLYWYRQTLGQGPEFLTYFQNEAQLEKSRLLSDRFSAERPKGSFSTLEIQRTEQGDSAMYLCASSLTSGLPYEQYFGPGTRLTVT.

The chain employs TRBV7-2 and TRBJ2-3, with D perhaps matching TRBD2 (5 bases). Trimming left V 8 bases short and J 0 bases short, with 12 bases between. The germline CDR1 and CDR2 sequences are SGHTA and FQGNSA. The CDR3 is made up of 14 amino acids. This CDR3 is CASLAQASTDTQYF. In DNA form, the CDR3 reads TGTGCCAGCTTAGCGCAAGCGAGCACAGATACGCAGTATTTT.

J is TRBJ1-1 and V is TRBV7-9, with D unresolved. The CDR3 has 16 amino acids. Trimming removed 4 bases at V and 5 bases at J, with 20 bases between. Germline V gene sequence: CDR1 SEHNR, CDR2 FQNEAQ (reference sequence). The CDR3 DNA sequence: TGTGCCAGCAGCTCGGTCGGCGGGTCTCAGCGGACTGAAGCTTTCTTT. Its translation is CASSSVGGSQRTEAFF.

The chain is built from TRBV7-2 and TRBJ2-7, with 9 positions matching TRBD1. This CDR3 is built from 16 residues. The J segment lost 2 bases and the V segment lost 1 base, leaving 6 bases of the junction unmatched. CDR1 and CDR2 from the germline V gene are SGHTA and FQGNSA. The CDR3, as DNA: TGTGCCAGCAGCTTAGGGGGACAGGGTAGAACCTACGAGCAGTACTTC. Its protein product is CASSLGGQGRTYEQYF.

The chain recombines TRBV6-5 with TRBJ2-7; D is possibly TRBD2 (5 bases). V gave up 7 bases and J gave up 1 base, with 14 bases separating them. This CDR3 has 14 amino acids. Germline assignment: CDR1 MNHEY and CDR2 SVGAGI. For the CDR3, the DNA is TGTGCCAGCACCGCCCCGAGGGATTCCTACGAGCAGTACTTC. Translating it yields CASTAPRDSYEQYF.

Comment on this clone: At one of its ends the junction is not consistent with the germline gene, which may arise from a read error. V gene TRBV7-3 combines with J gene TRBJ2-1, with D perhaps TRBD2 (6 bases). Germline V lookup: CDR1 SGHTA, CDR2 FQGTGA. The CDR3 runs 15 residues. The CDR3, as DNA: TGTGCCGGCAGCTCTAGCGTCAGCTCCTACAATGAGCAGTTCTTC. As protein: CAGSSSVSSYNEQFF.

The CDR3 DNA sequence: TGTGCCAGCAGACTAATTCAGGGGAACTATGGCTACACCTTC. Translation gives CASRLIQGNYGYTF. The rearrangement uses TRBV9 and TRBJ1-2; tentative D call: TRBD1 (6 bases). V was cut by 5 bases and J by 2 bases, with 13 bases left in between. CDR3 length equals 14 residues. The V gene's germline CDR1 is SGDLS and CDR2 YYNGEE. Full variable domain (missing parts from reference TRBV9 and TRBJ1-2): DSGVTQTPKHLITATGQRVTLRCSPRSGDLSVYWYQQSLDQGLQFLIQYYNGEERAKGNILERFSAQQFPDLHSELNLSSLELGDSALYFCASRLIQGNYGYTFGSGTRLTVV.

The DNA of the CDR3 is TGTGCCAGCAGGGGACAGGGAGTGAACACTGAAGCTTTCTTT. This gives the protein CASRGQGVNTEAFF. The chain joins TRBV28 to TRBJ1-1; TRBD1 matches 9 bases. Germline CDR1 and CDR2: MDHEN and SYDVKM. The CDR3 covers 14 residues. The V gene end was trimmed by 6 bases and the J gene end by 0 bases; junction bases not matched to a gene: 2.

This clone has a single count. V and J are TRBV2 and TRBJ1-5; a possible D gene is TRBD1 (6 bases). Trimming left V 5 bases short and J 2 bases short, with 10 bases between. The V gene's germline CDR1 is SNHLY and CDR2 FYNNEI. This CDR3 spans 14 amino acids. This CDR3 is CASSFSGGNQPQHF. CDR3 coding DNA: TGTGCCAGCAGTTTCTCAGGGGGCAATCAGCCCCAGCATTTT.

This clone was observed once. The chain joins TRBV6-5 to TRBJ2-5; 7 bases are a match to TRBD2. The tail of the sequence fits TRBJ2-7 better, so the J call may be wrong. The germline V gene has CDR1 MNHEY and CDR2 SVGAGI. The CDR3 is 12 amino acids. The DNA for the CDR3 is TGTGCCAGCAGCCGCGGGAGCTACGAGCAGTACTTC. Its translation is CASSRGSYEQYF.

The rearrangement links TRBV28 to TRBJ2-2, with TRBD2 as a possible D gene (6 bases). The CDR3 is 14 amino acids. The germline V and J ends were trimmed by 5 bases and 4 bases, with 11 bases remaining between them. Germline V gene lookup returns CDR1 MDHEN and CDR2 SYDVKM. The DNA of the CDR3 is TGTGCCAGCAGTCCCCCGGGGGTCACCGGGGAGCTGTTTTTT. Translated: CASSPPGVTGELFF.

CDR3 DNA: TGTGCCACCAGCAGAGCTAAGTCGGACAATGAGCAGTTCTTC. It codes for CATSRAKSDNEQFF. The chain links TRBV15 to TRBJ2-1; D is unclear. V was clipped by 1 base and J by 5 bases, with 9 bases between them. Germline V gene data show CDR1 as LNHNV and CDR2 as YYDKDF (reference sequence). This CDR3 is 14 amino acids long.

V gene TRBV28 combines with J gene TRBJ2-7; 8 bases match TRBD1. The CDR3 consists of 12 residues. The V segment lost 5 bases and the J segment 10 bases; nucleotides outside the gene matches: 7. CDR1 and CDR2 (germline): MDHEN, SYDVKM. DNA for the CDR3: TGTGCCAGCAGTCTCCAGGGGGCGCCTCAGTACTTC. This encodes CASSLQGAPQYF.

The chain uses TRBV6-1 and TRBJ2-3; 8 bases are a match to TRBD1. Germline V gene data show CDR1 as MNHNS and CDR2 as SASEGT. The V segment lost 3 bases and the J segment 5 bases; nucleotides outside the gene matches: 4. The CDR3 covers 14 residues. CDR3 in amino acids: CASSDRGLKDTQYF. CDR3 sequence (DNA): TGTGCCAGCAGTGACAGGGGGCTCAAAGATACGCAGTATTTT.

The CDR3 protein is CASSGQGYEQFF. In DNA form, the CDR3 reads TGTGCCAGTAGCGGACAGGGGTATGAGCAGTTCTTC. This chain uses TRBV19 with TRBJ2-1; TRBD1 matches at 9 bases. The V gene end was trimmed by 6 bases and the J gene end by 8 bases; junction bases not matched to a gene: 2. Germline V lookup: CDR1 LNHDA, CDR2 SQIVND (reference sequence). CDR3 size: 12 residues.